What follows are 16 T cell receptor beta chains derived from one specimen sequenced in a study of response to subunit inactivated influenza vaccine. TCRdb re-derived calls from the RT-PCR reads in MiXCR, one entry per CDR3 protein. The sample yields over 750,000 distinct CDR3 sequences, around 20% seen once. Sequenced material: PBMCs from blood, taken about 5 days after vaccination. The receptors here all came from a man aged 50 to 60 who received an inactivated influenza vaccine.

J is TRBJ2-5 and V is TRBV7-2; maybe TRBD1 (6 bases). This CDR3 spans 13 amino acids. Trimming pared 4 bases from V and 5 bases from J, leaving 11 bases between. CDR1 and CDR2 (germline): SGHTA, FQGNSA. CDR3 loop: CASSYQGLETQYF. Written as DNA, the CDR3 is TGTGCCAGCAGCTACCAGGGGTTGGAGACCCAGTACTTC.

This clonotype has a count of ten or more. The V gene is TRBV7-9, the J gene TRBJ2-1; D unclear. The CDR3 has 12 residues. The V end was cut by 3 bases, the J end by 7 bases, with 7 bases between. The germline V gene encodes CDR1 SEHNR and CDR2 FQNEAQ (reference sequence). The CDR3: CASSLDLNEQFF. The CDR3 DNA sequence: TGTGCCAGCAGCTTGGATTTGAATGAGCAGTTCTTC.

This clonotype was recorded a few times. V is TRBV4-1 and J is TRBJ2-7, with TRBD2 matching 9 bases. The CDR3 runs to 15 residues. Per the germline V gene, CDR1 is MGHRA and CDR2 is YSYEKL. Unmatched junction bases numbered 1, after V lost 1 base and J lost 0 bases. Written as DNA, the CDR3 is TGCGCCAGCAGCCAAGCTAGCGGGGACTCCTACGAGCAGTACTTC. Residues: CASSQASGDSYEQYF.

This clonotype was counted ten times or more. The chain combines TRBV20-1 with TRBJ2-5; D gene uncertain. The CDR3 runs to 13 residues. The germline CDR1 and CDR2 sequences are DFQATT and SNEGSKA (reference sequence). V gave up 4 bases and J gave up 5 bases, with 14 bases separating them. CDR3 in amino acids: CSATSGPGETQYF. The CDR3 DNA sequence: TGCAGTGCTACATCTGGGCCTGGGGAGACCCAGTACTTC.

There are a few counts of this clonotype. The rearrangement uses TRBV7-9 and TRBJ1-2, with TRBD1 identical over 11 bases. With 0 bases clipped from V and 4 bases from J, the junction kept 4 bases outside the gene matches. The germline gives CDR1 SEHNR, CDR2 FQNEAQ (reference sequence). The CDR3 spans 16 residues. The CDR3 bases are TGTGCCAGCAGCTTAGCTTACGGGACAGGGGGCTATGGCTACACCTTC. Translated, it gives CASSLAYGTGGYGYTF.

In its sample, this clonotype was seen a few times. The chain joins TRBV7-2 to TRBJ2-2, with D perhaps TRBD1 or TRBD2 (6 bases each). The CDR3 covers 17 residues. Looked up from germline, CDR1 is SGHTA and CDR2 is FQGNSA. V dropped 3 bases and J dropped 4 bases, with 18 bases sitting between them. DNA of the CDR3: TGTGCCAGCAGCTTTGTAGGTGGGGGGCGCGGCACCGGGGAGCTGTTTTTT. This encodes CASSFVGGGRGTGELFF. The full variable domain, completed using reference TRBV7-2 and TRBJ2-2, is GAGVSQSPSNKVTEKGKDVELRCDPISGHTALYWYRQSLGQGLEFLIYFQGNSAPDKSGLPSDRFSAERTGGSVSTLTIQRTQQEDSAVYLCASSFVGGGRGTGELFFGEGSRLTVL.

This chain links TRBV20-1 with TRBJ2-1; 14 nucleotides match TRBD2. Germline V gives CDR1 DFQATT, CDR2 SNEGSKA (reference sequence). The length of the CDR3 is 14 residues. Unmatched junction bases numbered 4, after V lost 5 bases and J lost 7 bases. The CDR3 loop is CSAGTSGRRNEQFF. The CDR3 coding sequence is TGCAGTGCTGGGACTAGCGGGAGAAGGAATGAGCAGTTCTTC.

Ten or more counts support this clonotype. The V and J genes are TRBV10-3 and TRBJ2-5; 9 bases fit TRBD1. This CDR3 region has 15 residues. Germline CDR1 reads ENHRY; CDR2 reads SYGVKD. Trimming took 6 bases from V and 6 from J; bases not matched to a gene: 11. CDR3 region: CAISAGTGNVKTQYF. DNA of the CDR3: TGTGCCATCAGCGCCGGGACAGGGAACGTAAAGACCCAGTACTTC.

This clonotype was seen only a few times. This sequence joins TRBV5-1 and TRBJ2-1; 12 bases match TRBD1. The CDR3 contains 15 residues. Germline V gives CDR1 SGHRS, CDR2 YFSETQ. V trimming: 4 bases; J trimming: 6 bases; junction bases outside the gene matches: 5. CDR3 sequence (DNA): TGCGCCAGCAGCCCCCAGGGACAGGGGGCCAATGAGCAGTTCTTC. It is translated as CASSPQGQGANEQFF.

This clonotype was counted ten times or more. V usage is TRBV11-2 and J usage is TRBJ2-7; tentatively, D is TRBD1 (6 bases). Germline V lookup: CDR1 SGHAT, CDR2 FQNNGV. The CDR3 totals 15 residues. Trimming took off 6 bases at V and 3 bases at J, with 18 bases between the two ends. Here the CDR3 DNA reads TGTGCCAGCAGTACAGGACCAGGGGCAAGCTACGAGCAGTACTTC. Protein sequence: CASSTGPGASYEQYF.

This clonotype came up a few times. The chain is built from TRBV6-1 and TRBJ1-2; D is uncertain. Looked up from germline, CDR1 is MNHNS and CDR2 is SASEGT. The ends were cut back, 7 bases at V and 3 bases at J, with 12 bases in the middle. The CDR3 is 13 amino acids. In DNA, the CDR3 is TGTGCCAGCAAGACGGTCTCCCACTATGGCTACACCTTC. Residues: CASKTVSHYGYTF.

The sample holds a few counts of this clonotype. The V and J genes are TRBV29-1 and TRBJ2-3; TRBD1 or TRBD2 may be the D gene (5 bases each). The germline gives CDR1 SQVTM, CDR2 ANQGSEA. This CDR3 comprises 17 residues. V lost 4 bases and J lost 1, with 21 bases in between. The CDR3 DNA reads TGCAGCGTTGTGAGGGGTGACAGAGTCTGGCGCACAGATACGCAGTATTTT. Protein: CSVVRGDRVWRTDTQYF.

This clonotype came up a few times. The CDR3 spells CSVATSTYYNEQFF. CDR3 sequence (DNA): TGCAGCGTTGCTACTAGCACCTACTACAATGAGCAGTTCTTC. This chain uses TRBV29-1 with TRBJ2-1; D is possibly TRBD2 (6 bases). Trimming took off 4 bases at V and 3 bases at J, with 13 bases between the two ends. This CDR3 contains 14 residues. Germline CDR1 and CDR2: SQVTM and ANQGSEA.

The chain's CDR3 is CASSRDNSGNQPQHF. CDR3 DNA: TGTGCCAGCAGCCGAGATAATTCGGGCAATCAGCCCCAGCATTTT. The rearrangement links TRBV12-3 or TRBV12-4 to TRBJ1-5; no clear D gene. V was clipped by 6 bases and J by 2 bases, with 14 bases between them. The CDR3 is 15 amino acids.

The chain has TRBV12-3 or TRBV12-4 and TRBJ2-5; the D is unclear. Trimming cost V 4 bases and J 3 bases, with 9 bases left between them. CDR3 size: 13 residues. The CDR3 here is CASSWAREETQYF. The CDR3 DNA reads as TGTGCCAGCAGTTGGGCTAGAGAAGAGACCCAGTACTTC.

The chain has TRBV7-9 and TRBJ2-2; 7 positions match TRBD1. This CDR3 has 15 amino acids. Trimming removed 3 bases from V and 6 bases from J; junction bases left unmatched: 7. Germline-derived CDR1 and CDR2 are SEHNR and FQNEAQ (reference sequence). CDR3 in amino acids: CASSFRGGSPGELFF. The CDR3 bases are TGTGCCAGCAGCTTTAGAGGGGGCTCTCCCGGGGAGCTGTTTTTT.